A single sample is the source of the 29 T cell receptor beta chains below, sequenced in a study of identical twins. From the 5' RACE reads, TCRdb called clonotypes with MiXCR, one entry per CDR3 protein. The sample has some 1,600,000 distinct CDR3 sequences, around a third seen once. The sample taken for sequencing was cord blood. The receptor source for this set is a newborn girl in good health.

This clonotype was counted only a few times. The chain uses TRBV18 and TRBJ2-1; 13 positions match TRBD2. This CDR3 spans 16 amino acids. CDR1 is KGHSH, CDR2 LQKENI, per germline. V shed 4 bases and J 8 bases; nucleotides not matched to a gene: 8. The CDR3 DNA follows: TGTGCCAGCTCACAGGGACTAGCGGGGTCCGCGGATGAGCAGTTCTTC. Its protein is CASSQGLAGSADEQFF.

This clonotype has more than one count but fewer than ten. CDR3: CASAAPIPGAQYF. CDR3 sequence (DNA): TGTGCCAGTGCCGCACCAATTCCTGGGGCCCAGTACTTC. The chain recombines TRBV19 with TRBJ2-5; D uncertain. Germline CDR1 is LNHDA and CDR2 is SQIVND (reference sequence). V was trimmed by 8 bases and J by 9 bases, leaving 19 bases between them. CDR3 length: 13 amino acids.

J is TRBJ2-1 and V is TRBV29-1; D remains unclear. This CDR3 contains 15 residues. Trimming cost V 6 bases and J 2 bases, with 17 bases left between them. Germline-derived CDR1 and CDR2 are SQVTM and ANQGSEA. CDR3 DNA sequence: TGCAGCGTCCCGTCACCCCTCCCGCCCTACAATGAGCAGTTCTTC. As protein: CSVPSPLPPYNEQFF.

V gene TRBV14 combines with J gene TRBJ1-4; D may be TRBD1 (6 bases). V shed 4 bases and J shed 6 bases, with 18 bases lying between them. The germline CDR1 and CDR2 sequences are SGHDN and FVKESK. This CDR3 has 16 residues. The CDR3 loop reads CASSPPVQGGYEKLFF. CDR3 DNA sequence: TGTGCCAGCAGCCCCCCGGTACAGGGTGGTTATGAAAAACTGTTTTTT.

CDR3 bases: TGTGCCATCAGTGATCTCAGAACCGGGGAGCTGTTTTTT. This sequence encodes CAISDLRTGELFF. This chain uses TRBV10-3 with TRBJ2-2; D call uncertain. V gave up 3 bases and J gave up 5 bases, with 7 bases separating them. The CDR3 sequence is 13 residues long. The V gene's germline CDR1 is ENHRY and CDR2 SYGVKD.

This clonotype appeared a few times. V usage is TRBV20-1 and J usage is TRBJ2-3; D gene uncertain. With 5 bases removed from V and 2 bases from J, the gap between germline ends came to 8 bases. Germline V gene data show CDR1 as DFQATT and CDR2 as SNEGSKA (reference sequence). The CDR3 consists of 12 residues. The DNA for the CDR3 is TGCAGTGCTGTCCACTCCACAGATACGCAGTATTTT. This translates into CSAVHSTDTQYF.

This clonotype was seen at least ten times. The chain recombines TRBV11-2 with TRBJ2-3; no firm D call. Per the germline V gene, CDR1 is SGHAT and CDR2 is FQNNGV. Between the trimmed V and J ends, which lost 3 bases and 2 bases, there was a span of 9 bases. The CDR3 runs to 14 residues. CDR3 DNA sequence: TGTGCCAGCAGCTTTTCGGAGAACACAGATACGCAGTATTTT. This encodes CASSFSENTDTQYF.

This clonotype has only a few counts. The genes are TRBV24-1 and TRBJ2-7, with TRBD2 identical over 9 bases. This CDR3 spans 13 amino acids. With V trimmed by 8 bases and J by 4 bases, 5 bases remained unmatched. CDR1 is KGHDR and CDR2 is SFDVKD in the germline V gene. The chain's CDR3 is CATTTSGKYEQYF. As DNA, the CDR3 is TGTGCCACCACGACTAGCGGAAAGTACGAGCAGTACTTC.

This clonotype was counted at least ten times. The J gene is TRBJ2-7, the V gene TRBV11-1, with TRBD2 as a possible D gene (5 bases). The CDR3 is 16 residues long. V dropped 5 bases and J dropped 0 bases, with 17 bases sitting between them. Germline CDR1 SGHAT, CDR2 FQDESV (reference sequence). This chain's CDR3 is CASSPSGLIDSYEQYF. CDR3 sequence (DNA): TGTGCCAGCAGCCCCTCTGGACTCATCGACTCCTACGAGCAGTACTTC.

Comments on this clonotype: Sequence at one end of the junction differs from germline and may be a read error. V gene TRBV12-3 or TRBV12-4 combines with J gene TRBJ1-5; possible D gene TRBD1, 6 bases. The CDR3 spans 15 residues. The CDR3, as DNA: TGTGCCAGCAGTGAACGCGGGGGCCAGGGTCAGCCCCGGCATTTT. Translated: CASSERGGQGQPRHF.

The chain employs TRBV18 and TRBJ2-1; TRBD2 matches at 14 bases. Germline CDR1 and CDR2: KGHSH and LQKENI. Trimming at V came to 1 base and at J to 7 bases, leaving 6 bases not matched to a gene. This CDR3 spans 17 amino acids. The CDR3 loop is CASSPRPGLAGVNEQFF. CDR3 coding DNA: TGTGCCAGCTCACCACGACCGGGACTAGCGGGAGTGAATGAGCAGTTCTTC.

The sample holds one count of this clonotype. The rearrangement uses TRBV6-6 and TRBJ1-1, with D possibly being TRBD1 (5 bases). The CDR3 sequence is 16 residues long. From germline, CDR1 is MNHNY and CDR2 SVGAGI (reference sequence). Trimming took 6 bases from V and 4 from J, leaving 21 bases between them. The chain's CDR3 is CASSLRGLGRSTEAFF. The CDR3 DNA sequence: TGTGCCAGCAGCTTAAGAGGACTGGGACGGAGCACTGAAGCTTTCTTT.

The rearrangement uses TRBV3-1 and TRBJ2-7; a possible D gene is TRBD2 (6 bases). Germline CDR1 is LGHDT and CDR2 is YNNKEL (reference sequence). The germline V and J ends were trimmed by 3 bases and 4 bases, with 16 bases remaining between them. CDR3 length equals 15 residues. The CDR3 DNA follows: TGTGCCAGCAGCCAGGGACTCCCCGAAACTTACGAGCAGTACTTC. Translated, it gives CASSQGLPETYEQYF.

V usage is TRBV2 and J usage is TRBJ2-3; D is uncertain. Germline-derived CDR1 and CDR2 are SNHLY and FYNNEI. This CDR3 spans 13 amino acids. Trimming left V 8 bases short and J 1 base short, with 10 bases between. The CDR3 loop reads CASGADGTDTQYF. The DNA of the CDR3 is TGTGCCAGCGGCGCCGACGGCACAGATACGCAGTATTTT. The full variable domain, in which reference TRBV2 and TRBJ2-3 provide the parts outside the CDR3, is EPEVTQTPSHQVTQMGQEVILRCVPISNHLYFYWYRQILGQKVEFLVSFYNNEISEKSEIFDDQFSVERPDGSNFTLKIRSTKLEDSAMYFCASGADGTDTQYFGPGTRLTVL.

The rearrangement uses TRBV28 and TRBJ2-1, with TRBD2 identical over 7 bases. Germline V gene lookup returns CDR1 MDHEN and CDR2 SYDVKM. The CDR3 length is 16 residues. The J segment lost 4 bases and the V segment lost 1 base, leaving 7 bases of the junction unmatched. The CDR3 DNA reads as TGTGCCAGCAGTTTATTGCCTAGCGGCCCTTACAATGAGCAGTTCTTC. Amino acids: CASSLLPSGPYNEQFF.

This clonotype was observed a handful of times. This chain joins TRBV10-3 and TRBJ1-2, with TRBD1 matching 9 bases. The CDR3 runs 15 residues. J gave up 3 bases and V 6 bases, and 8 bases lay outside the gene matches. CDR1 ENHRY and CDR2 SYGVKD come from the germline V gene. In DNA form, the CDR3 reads TGTGCCATCAGCGGAGGGGACAGGGTGGACTATGGCTACACCTTC. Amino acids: CAISGGDRVDYGYTF.

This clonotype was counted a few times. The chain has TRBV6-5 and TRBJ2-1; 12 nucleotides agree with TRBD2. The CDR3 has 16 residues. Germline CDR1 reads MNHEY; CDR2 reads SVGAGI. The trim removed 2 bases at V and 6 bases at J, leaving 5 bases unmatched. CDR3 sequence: CASSYLTSGRRNEQFF. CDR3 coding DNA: TGTGCCAGCAGTTACCTCACTAGCGGGAGGCGCAATGAGCAGTTCTTC.

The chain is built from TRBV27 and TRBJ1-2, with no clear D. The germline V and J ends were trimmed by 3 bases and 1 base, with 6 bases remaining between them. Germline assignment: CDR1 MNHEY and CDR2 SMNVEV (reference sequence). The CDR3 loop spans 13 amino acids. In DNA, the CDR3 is TGTGCCAGCAGTTTCTCGAATAACTATGGCTACACCTTC. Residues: CASSFSNNYGYTF.

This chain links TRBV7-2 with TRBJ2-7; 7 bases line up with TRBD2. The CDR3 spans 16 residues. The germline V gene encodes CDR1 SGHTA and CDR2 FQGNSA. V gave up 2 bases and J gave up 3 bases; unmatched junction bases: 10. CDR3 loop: CASSLFPGTTRYEQYF. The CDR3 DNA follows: TGTGCCAGCAGCTTATTCCCCGGGACTACGCGCTACGAGCAGTACTTC.

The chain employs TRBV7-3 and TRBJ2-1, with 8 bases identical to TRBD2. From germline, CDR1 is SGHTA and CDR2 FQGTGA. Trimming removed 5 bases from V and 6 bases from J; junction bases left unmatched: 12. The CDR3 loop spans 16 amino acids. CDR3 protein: CASSPKAGAGVNEQFF. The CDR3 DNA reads TGTGCCAGCAGCCCAAAAGCGGGAGCGGGGGTCAATGAGCAGTTCTTC.

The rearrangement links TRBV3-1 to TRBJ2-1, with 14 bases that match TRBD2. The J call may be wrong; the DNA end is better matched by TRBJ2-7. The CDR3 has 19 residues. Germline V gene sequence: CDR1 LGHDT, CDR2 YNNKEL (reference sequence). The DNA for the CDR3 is TGTGCCAGCAGCCCATCGCATGGACTAGCGGGAGGACCATACAATGAGCAGTACTTC. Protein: CASSPSHGLAGGPYNEQYF.

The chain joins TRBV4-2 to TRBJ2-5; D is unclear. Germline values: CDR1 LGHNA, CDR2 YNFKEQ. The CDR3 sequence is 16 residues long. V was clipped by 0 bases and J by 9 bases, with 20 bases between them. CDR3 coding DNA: TGTGCCAGCAGCCAAGAACCGGGCGTGACCCAAATGGCCCAGTACTTC. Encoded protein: CASSQEPGVTQMAQYF.

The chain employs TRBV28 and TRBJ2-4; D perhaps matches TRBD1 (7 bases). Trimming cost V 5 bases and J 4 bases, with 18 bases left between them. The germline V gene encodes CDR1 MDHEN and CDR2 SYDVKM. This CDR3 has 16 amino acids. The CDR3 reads CASSPRQGGGKNIQYF. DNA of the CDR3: TGTGCCAGCAGTCCTCGACAGGGAGGTGGGAAAAACATTCAGTACTTC.

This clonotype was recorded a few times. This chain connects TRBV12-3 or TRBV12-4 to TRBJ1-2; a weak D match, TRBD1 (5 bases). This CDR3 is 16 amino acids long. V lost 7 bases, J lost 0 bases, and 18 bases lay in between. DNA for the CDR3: TGTGCCAGCACCCCAGGGCAGCCTAATGCTAACTATGGCTACACCTTC. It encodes CASTPGQPNANYGYTF.

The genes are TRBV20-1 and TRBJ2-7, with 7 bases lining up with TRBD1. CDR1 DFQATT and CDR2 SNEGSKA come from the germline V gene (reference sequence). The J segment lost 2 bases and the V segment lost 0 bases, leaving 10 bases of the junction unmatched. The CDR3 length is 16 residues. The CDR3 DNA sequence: TGCAGTGCTAGAGATTCGGAAAAGGGGGCACCCTACGAGCAGTACTTC. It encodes CSARDSEKGAPYEQYF.

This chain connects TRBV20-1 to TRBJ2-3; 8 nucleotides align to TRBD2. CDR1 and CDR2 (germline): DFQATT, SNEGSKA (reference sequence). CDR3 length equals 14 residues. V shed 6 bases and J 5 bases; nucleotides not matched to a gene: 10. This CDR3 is CSAISPGGVDTQYF. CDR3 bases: TGCAGTGCGATCAGCCCGGGAGGGGTAGATACGCAGTATTTT.

The CDR3 DNA is TGTGCCAGCAGTTTAAGCCAGGCGATGAACACTGAAGCTTTCTTT. It specifies CASSLSQAMNTEAFF. The chain combines TRBV12-3 or TRBV12-4 with TRBJ1-1; unclear D gene. Trimming left V 2 bases short and J 0 bases short, with 10 bases between. There are 15 residues in the CDR3.

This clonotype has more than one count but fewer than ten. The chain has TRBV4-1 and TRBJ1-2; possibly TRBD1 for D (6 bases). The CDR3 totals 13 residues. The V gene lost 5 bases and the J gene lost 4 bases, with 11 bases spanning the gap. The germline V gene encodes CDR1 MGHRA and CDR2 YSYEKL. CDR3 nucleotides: TGCGCCAGCAGCGAACAGGGTCTCTATGGCTACACCTTC. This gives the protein CASSEQGLYGYTF.

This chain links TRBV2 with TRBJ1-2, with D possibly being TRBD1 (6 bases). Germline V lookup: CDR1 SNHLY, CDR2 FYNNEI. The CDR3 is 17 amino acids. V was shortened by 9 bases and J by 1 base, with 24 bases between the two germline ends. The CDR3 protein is CASWTSGGHPINYGYTF. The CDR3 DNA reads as TGTGCCAGTTGGACTTCCGGGGGACATCCTATTAACTATGGCTACACCTTC.